A single sample gave rise to the 30 T cell receptor beta chains below, sequenced in a study of CD8+ T cells in alopecia areata. Following extraction, RNA underwent reverse transcription to cDNA, which served as the sequencing template. The table came from immunoSEQ multiplex PCR; TCRdb's copy has only in-frame clones and leaves some out. In the table there are about 110,000 clones, approximately 60% of which are singletons. Sequences were obtained from CD8+ T cells sorted from blood. These receptors were obtained from a human donor in good health.

CDR3 amino acids: CSARVEDTQYF. The DNA for the CDR3 is TGCAGTGCTAGGGTTGAGGATACGCAGTATTTT. The V gene is TRBV20-1, the J gene TRBJ2-3; D ambiguous. V lost 3 bases and J lost 6, with 7 bases in between. CDR3 length: 11 residues. The germline gives CDR1 DFQATT, CDR2 SNEGSKA (reference sequence).

As DNA, the CDR3 is TGTGCCAGCAGTGAATGGACTAGCGGGGTGGAGACCCAGTACTTC. Translation: CASSEWTSGVETQYF. V gene TRBV25-1 combines with J gene TRBJ2-5; 12 nucleotides agree with TRBD2. The germline gives CDR1 MGHDK, CDR2 SYGVNS. The CDR3 runs to 15 residues. The V and J ends lost 1 base and 5 bases, in that order; junction bases with no gene match: 2.

The genes are TRBV10-3 and TRBJ1-5; D is possibly TRBD1 (5 bases). This CDR3 is built from 14 residues. Germline V lookup: CDR1 ENHRY, CDR2 SYGVKD. V was shortened by 3 bases and J by 4 bases, with 10 bases between the two germline ends. This CDR3 reads CAISDLRQNQPQHF. The CDR3, as DNA: TGTGCCATCAGTGACCTAAGACAGAATCAGCCCCAGCATTTT.

The chain links TRBV30 to TRBJ2-7, with no clear D. The CDR3 loop spans 14 amino acids. The germline V gene has CDR1 GTSNPN and CDR2 SVGIG (reference sequence). With 6 bases removed from V and 7 bases from J, the gap between germline ends came to 22 bases. The CDR3 nucleotides read TGTGCCTGTTCCTGGGGTGTCTCCGCTTCGGAGCAGTACTTC. Protein sequence: CACSWGVSASEQYF. The full variable domain, rest sourced from reference TRBV30 and TRBJ2-7, is SQTIHQWPATLVQPVGSPLSLECTVEGTSNPNLYWYRQAAGRGLQLLFYSVGIGQISSEVPQNLSASRPQDRQFILSSKKLLLSDSGFYLCACSWGVSASEQYFGPGTRLTVT.

This sequence joins TRBV6-5 and TRBJ1-1; D is uncertain. The CDR3 consists of 10 residues. Trimming shortened V by 0 bases and J by 11 bases, and 4 bases separated the two germline ends. In germline, CDR1 is MNHEY, CDR2 SVGAGI. The CDR3 DNA follows: TGTGCCAGCAGTTACTCGTGGGCTTTCTTT. It is translated as CASSYSWAFF.

This clone was counted a few times. The chain couples TRBV2 to TRBJ2-7, with 7 bases fitting TRBD1. V was pared by 2 bases and J by 5 bases, with 6 bases of the junction left unmatched. CDR1 and CDR2 (germline): SNHLY, FYNNEI. This CDR3 comprises 14 residues. Here the CDR3 reads CASSESGTVHEQYF. The CDR3 region has the DNA TGTGCCAGCAGTGAAAGTGGGACAGTGCACGAGCAGTACTTC.

The chain couples TRBV15 to TRBJ1-2, with D possibly TRBD1 on 5 matching bases. Germline V gene data show CDR1 as LNHNV and CDR2 as YYDKDF (reference sequence). CDR3 length equals 15 residues. V gave up 6 bases and J gave up 7 bases, with 21 bases separating them. DNA for the CDR3: TGTGCCACCAGTAAGGGGCAGGAGGGAATTGGTGGCTACACCTTC. Its translation is CATSKGQEGIGGYTF. The full variable domain, with the rest looked up from reference TRBV15 and TRBJ1-2, is DAMVIQNPRYQVTQFGKPVTLSCSQTLNHNVMYWYQQKSSQAPKLLFHYYDKDFNNEADTPDNFQSRRPNTSFCFLDIRSPGLGDTAMYLCATSKGQEGIGGYTFGSGTRLTVV.

V and J are TRBV9 and TRBJ1-6; possibly TRBD1 for D (5 bases). V lost 2 bases to trimming and J lost 6 bases, with 9 bases between them. The CDR3 contains 14 residues. Germline lookup yields CDR1 SGDLS and CDR2 YYNGEE. The CDR3 spells CASSVGGSNSPLHF. The CDR3, as DNA: TGTGCCAGCAGCGTGGGGGGATCTAATTCACCCCTCCACTTT.

This clone was seen many times. The chain carries TRBV4-3 and TRBJ2-2; a possible D gene is TRBD2 (5 bases). Trimming cost V 0 bases and J 4 bases, with 6 bases left between them. The CDR3 length is 14 residues. Per germline, CDR1 LGHNA and CDR2 YSLEER. The CDR3 nucleotides read TGCGCCAGCAGCCAAGATCGGGGCACCGGGGAGCTGTTTTTT. It specifies CASSQDRGTGELFF.

Note on this clone: The junction and the germline gene differ at one end; a read error may be behind it. CDR3 coding DNA: TGTGCTAGCAGCTCGCTTGAGGACAGATCAGATACGCAGTATTTT. Its translation: CASSSLEDRSDTQYF. V usage is TRBV7-7 and J usage is TRBJ2-3, with D perhaps TRBD1 (6 bases). The V gene's germline CDR1 is SSHAT and CDR2 FNYEAQ (reference sequence). There are 15 residues in the CDR3.

This clone has ten or more counts. The J gene is TRBJ1-1, the V gene TRBV19; D is possibly TRBD1 (5 bases). V lost 5 bases to trimming and J lost 4 bases, with 11 bases between them. The CDR3 runs 13 residues. The V gene's germline CDR1 is LNHDA and CDR2 SQIVND (reference sequence). The chain's CDR3 is CASSSGGTTEAFF. The CDR3 region has the DNA TGTGCCAGTAGTTCGGGGGGGACCACTGAAGCTTTCTTT.

In this sample, this clone turned up a few times. The V and J genes are TRBV29-1 and TRBJ2-3, with D possibly being TRBD1 (5 bases). The CDR3 length is 15 residues. CDR1 SQVTM and CDR2 ANQGSEA come from the germline V gene. Trimming removed 3 bases from V and 0 bases from J, with 13 bases in between. The CDR3 sequence is CSVEVGATSTDTQYF. The CDR3 DNA follows: TGCAGCGTTGAGGTAGGGGCAACTAGCACAGATACGCAGTATTTT.

The DNA for the CDR3 is TGTGCCAGTTCAAAGGTCCGGGTTACGAACACTGAAGCTTTCTTT. It is translated as CASSKVRVTNTEAFF. The V gene is TRBV27, the J gene TRBJ1-1, with unresolved D. The CDR3 spans 15 residues. V lost 9 bases and J 1 base, leaving 18 bases between the germline ends. Germline V gene sequence: CDR1 MNHEY, CDR2 SMNVEV (reference sequence).

V usage is TRBV29-1 and J usage is TRBJ2-2; the match to TRBD1 covers 8 bases. CDR1 SQVTM and CDR2 ANQGSEA come from the germline V gene. This CDR3 comprises 13 residues. V was pared by 4 bases and J by 3 bases, with 1 base of the junction left unmatched. The CDR3 nucleotides read TGCAGCGTTGTGACAGGGGACACCGGGGAGCTGTTTTTT. Its translation: CSVVTGDTGELFF.

This rearrangement joins TRBV9 to TRBJ1-6; no definite D call. V dropped 4 bases and J dropped 10 bases, with 12 bases sitting between them. This CDR3 is 13 amino acids long. The germline CDR1 and CDR2 sequences are SGDLS and YYNGEE. Here the CDR3 DNA reads TGTGCCAGCAGCCTTGGGGTAGTATCACCCCTCCACTTT. This sequence encodes CASSLGVVSPLHF.

The chain carries TRBV2 and TRBJ1-1; D perhaps matches TRBD1 (5 bases). Trimming left V 8 bases short and J 4 bases short, with 17 bases between. The CDR3 is 14 amino acids. Germline assignment: CDR1 SNHLY and CDR2 FYNNEI. CDR3 coding DNA: TGTGCCAGCTCCCGGGTTGGGGGAGTCACTGAAGCTTTCTTT. Amino acid sequence: CASSRVGGVTEAFF.

A few counts support this clone. The same CDR3 can be traced to other DNA sequences in this sample. The chain links TRBV4-2 to TRBJ2-5; perhaps TRBD2 as D (7 bases). Trimming left V 0 bases short and J 5 bases short, with 19 bases between. The length of the CDR3 is 17 residues. Looked up from germline, CDR1 is LGHNA and CDR2 is YNFKEQ. The CDR3 loop is CASSQEGGGGGPETQYF. The CDR3 DNA reads TGTGCCAGCAGCCAAGAAGGGGGAGGGGGGGGGCCGGAGACCCAGTACTTC.

The chain couples TRBV5-1 to TRBJ2-1; the D call may be TRBD1 or TRBD2 (5 bases each). The CDR3 is 17 residues long. V lost 5 bases to trimming and J lost 4 bases, with 22 bases between them. The germline CDR1 and CDR2 sequences are SGHRS and YFSETQ. The CDR3 region has the DNA TGCGCCAGCAGTGTGGGGGTAGCGCGAAGAGTGTACAATGAGCAGTTCTTC. It translates to CASSVGVARRVYNEQFF.

Concerning this clone: Germline and junction disagree at one end, which may indicate a read error. Other DNA sequences in the sample encode the same CDR3. This rearrangement joins TRBV13 to TRBJ1-2; D is ambiguous. The CDR3 is 14 residues long. The germline V gene encodes CDR1 PRHDT and CDR2 FYEKMQ (reference sequence). The CDR3 nucleotides read TGCGCCAGCAGCCGACCGATCCAGAACTATGGCTACACCTTC. The encoded protein is CASSRPIQNYGYTF. Combining the CDR3 with reference TRBV13 and TRBJ1-2 gives the whole variable domain AAGVIQSPRHLIKEKRETATLKCYPIPRHDTVYWYQQGPGQDPQFLISFYEKMQSDKGSIPDRFSAQQFSDYHSELNMSSLELGDSALYFCASSRPIQNYGYTFGSGTRLTVV.

This clone was recorded only once. This sequence joins TRBV7-6 and TRBJ1-4; D ambiguous. The V gene's germline CDR1 is SGHVS and CDR2 FNYEAQ. The germline V and J ends were trimmed by 2 bases and 10 bases, with 2 bases remaining between them. This CDR3 has 10 residues. CDR3 in DNA: TGTGCCAGCAGCTTAACAAAACTGTTTTTT. Translation: CASSLTKLFF.

The chain couples TRBV30 to TRBJ1-6; no firm D call. Germline V gene sequence: CDR1 GTSNPN, CDR2 SVGIG (reference sequence). The V end lost 5 bases, the J end lost 2 bases, and 13 bases lay between the germline ends. The CDR3 has 15 amino acids. The CDR3: CAWARVITYNSPLHF. The DNA of the CDR3 is TGTGCCTGGGCCAGAGTGATTACCTATAATTCACCCCTCCACTTT.

The chain couples TRBV11-1 to TRBJ2-2, with 7 bases fitting TRBD1. The CDR3 has 17 amino acids. The J segment lost 1 base and the V segment lost 7 bases, leaving 12 bases of the junction unmatched. Germline CDR1 is SGHAT and CDR2 is FQDESV (reference sequence). The chain's CDR3 is CASTDTPRGKNTGELFF. The CDR3 nucleotides are TGTGCCAGCACGGATACCCCCAGGGGGAAGAACACCGGGGAGCTGTTTTTT.

This clone showed up just a few times. The V and J genes are TRBV6-6 and TRBJ2-1; perhaps TRBD1 as D (5 bases). The CDR3 spans 13 residues. The germline V gene has CDR1 MNHNY and CDR2 SVGAGI (reference sequence). Between the trimmed V and J ends, which lost 4 bases and 7 bases, there was a span of 11 bases. This CDR3 reads CASSSAGWNEQFF. CDR3 bases: TGTGCCAGCAGTTCAGCAGGGTGGAATGAGCAGTTCTTC.

The CDR3 protein is CASSYLAGANQFRKFF. CDR3 sequence (DNA): TGTGCCAGCAGCTACTTAGCGGGGGCGAATCAGTTTAGAAAGTTCTTC. The chain joins TRBV13 to TRBJ2-1; 9 bases agree with TRBD2. This CDR3 has 16 amino acids. Germline lookup yields CDR1 PRHDT and CDR2 FYEKMQ (reference sequence). Trimming cost V 4 bases and J 14 bases; bases outside gene matches: 18.

The chain is built from TRBV13 and TRBJ2-2; 7 bases are shared with TRBD1. V shed 5 bases and J 4 bases; nucleotides not matched to a gene: 4. Germline loops: CDR1 PRHDT, CDR2 FYEKMQ (reference sequence). The CDR3 loop spans 14 amino acids. The CDR3 sequence: CASSQGVSTGELFF. CDR3 coding DNA: TGTGCCAGCAGCCAGGGGGTTTCCACCGGGGAGCTGTTTTTT.

The chain combines TRBV2 with TRBJ2-7; weak D call: TRBD2 (6 bases). There are 11 residues in the CDR3. In germline, CDR1 is SNHLY, CDR2 FYNNEI. Between the trimmed V and J ends, which lost 6 bases and 9 bases, there was a span of 12 bases. CDR3 sequence reads: CASRGLAAQYF. The DNA for the CDR3 is TGTGCCAGCAGGGGGTTAGCGGCGCAGTACTTC.

The table lists this clone with a few counts. This rearrangement joins TRBV7-2 to TRBJ2-5; D uncertain. The ends were cut back, 3 bases at V and 4 bases at J, with 3 bases in the middle. The length of the CDR3 is 11 residues. The germline V gene encodes CDR1 SGHTA and CDR2 FQGNSA. CDR3 nucleotides: TGTGCCAGCAGCTTCGCAGAGACCCAGTACTTC. As protein: CASSFAETQYF.

This clone was found a few times. This rearrangement joins TRBV2 to TRBJ2-3, with D hard to call. The germline V gene encodes CDR1 SNHLY and CDR2 FYNNEI. The CDR3 covers 18 residues. Trimming stripped 1 base from V and 0 bases from J, with 17 bases between. CDR3 loop: CASSEEGPPLTSTDTQYF. The CDR3 region has the DNA TGTGCCAGCAGTGAAGAGGGCCCACCTTTAACTAGCACAGATACGCAGTATTTT.

The genes are TRBV9 and TRBJ2-5, with D possibly matching TRBD1 (6 bases). V lost 3 bases and J lost 5, with 17 bases in between. Germline CDR1 SGDLS, CDR2 YYNGEE. The CDR3 contains 15 residues. The chain's CDR3 is CASSAPGQPYETQYF. CDR3 in DNA: TGTGCCAGCAGCGCCCCCGGACAGCCTTACGAGACCCAGTACTTC.

V gene TRBV6-5 combines with J gene TRBJ2-7; 11 nucleotides match TRBD2. Germline CDR1 and CDR2: MNHEY and SVGAGI. The trim removed 2 bases at V and 0 bases at J, leaving 3 bases unmatched. The CDR3 extends over 16 amino acids. This CDR3 reads CASSYGSGGGSYEQYF. The CDR3 DNA reads TGTGCCAGCAGTTACGGTAGCGGGGGGGGCTCCTACGAGCAGTACTTC.